The entry that follows covers one TCR beta chain sequence. What it binds is not known. The data are from a study of cytomegalovirus exposure and HLA in healthy donors. Study observations and caveats: In a later analysis, DRB1 alleles had the most associated TCRs; HLA-C alleles the fewest. Later analysis reportedly placed an Asian-associated ancestry cluster below the roughly 690-donor mean in N-insertions.

Amplification used 60 Vbeta primers and 13 Jbeta primers. Only in-frame clones appear in the TCRdb table, and some are missing; sequencing was by immunoSEQ multiplex PCR. Of under 200,000 clones listed, about 72% are singletons. This CDR3 contains 13 residues. The germline V gene has CDR1 SGHAT and CDR2 FQDESV (reference sequence). V dropped 3 bases and J dropped 10; count of bases not matched to a gene: 6. The TCR comes from a man aged 50 or older in good health and CMV-seropositive. Source material: PBMCs. The chain has TRBV11-1 and TRBJ2-1, with 7 bases that match TRBD1. For the CDR3, the DNA is TGTGCCAGCAGCTTCGACAGGGCACAAGAGCAGTTCTTC. This codes for CASSFDRAQEQFF.